The rows below give T cell receptor beta chains drawn from one sample of a study of blood T cells in healthy people across ages. MiXCR, applied by TCRdb to the 5' RACE reads, yields one record per CDR3 protein. The sample holds roughly 680,000 distinct CDR3 sequences; over 40% are singletons and the top ten take 13%. Sequencing was performed on blood. These receptors were obtained from a woman of 80 years or more in good health. Both conserved end residues are part of each CDR3. D genes are given only for firm matches. The size of a clone is reported for some rows only, either as once, few or many, or as a class for expanded clones.

v_gene: TRBV28
d_gene: TRBD1
abundance: many
j_gene: TRBJ2-7
CDR3aa: CASMRQGVHEQYF
CDR3nt: TGTGCCAGCATGAGACAGGGCGTTCACGAGCAGTACTTC

v_gene: TRBV30
d_gene: NA
abundance: NA
j_gene: TRBJ2-7
CDR3aa: CAWKVAPQQSYEQYF
CDR3nt: TGTGCCTGGAAGGTGGCCCCACAGCAATCCTACGAGCAGTACTTC

v_gene: TRBV20-1
d_gene: TRBD1
abundance: many
j_gene: TRBJ2-7
CDR3aa: CSAWDRGYEQYF
CDR3nt: TGCAGTGCTTGGGACAGGGGTTACGAGCAGTACTTC

v_gene: TRBV6-2/TRBV6-3
d_gene: NA
abundance: NA
j_gene: TRBJ2-2
CDR3aa: CASSRGYRPNTGELFF
CDR3nt: TGTGCCAGCAGTCGAGGTTACAGGCCGAACACCGGGGAGCTGTTTTTT

v_gene: TRBV7-2
d_gene: NA
abundance: many
j_gene: TRBJ2-3
CDR3aa: CASSFLRGGDTQYF
CDR3nt: TGTGCCAGCAGCTTTTTGCGGGGCGGAGATACGCAGTATTTT

v_gene: TRBV7-9
d_gene: TRBD2
abundance: NA
j_gene: TRBJ2-1
CDR3aa: CASSGSGTSGSSYNEQFF
CDR3nt: TGTGCCAGCAGCGGGTCCGGGACTAGCGGGAGTTCCTACAATGAGCAGTTCTTC

v_gene: TRBV28
d_gene: TRBD1
abundance: NA
j_gene: TRBJ1-4
CDR3aa: CASSLNTGGSDEKLFF
CDR3nt: TGTGCCAGCAGTTTAAATACAGGGGGCAGCGACGAAAAACTGTTTTTT

v_gene: TRBV27
d_gene: TRBD2
abundance: many
j_gene: TRBJ2-1
CDR3aa: CASSLYPKGGYEQFF
CDR3nt: TGTGCCAGCAGTTTATACCCCAAGGGAGGGTATGAGCAGTTCTTC

v_gene: TRBV10-3
d_gene: NA
abundance: NA
j_gene: TRBJ1-1
CDR3aa: CAISENRDTEAFF
CDR3nt: TGTGCCATCAGTGAGAATAGGGACACTGAAGCTTTCTTT

v_gene: TRBV20-1
d_gene: NA
abundance: NA
j_gene: TRBJ1-1
CDR3aa: CSAGLPNTEAFF
CDR3nt: TGCAGTGCCGGACTCCCGAACACTGAAGCTTTCTTT

v_gene: TRBV27
d_gene: NA
abundance: many
j_gene: TRBJ2-1
CDR3aa: CASSLSGYPYNEQFF
CDR3nt: TGTGCCAGCAGTTTATCGGGATATCCCTACAATGAGCAGTTCTTC

v_gene: TRBV20-1
d_gene: NA
abundance: few
j_gene: TRBJ2-3
CDR3aa: CSASEARQDTQYF
CDR3nt: TGCAGTGCTAGCGAGGCGCGGCAAGATACGCAGTATTTT

v_gene: TRBV25-1
d_gene: TRBD1
abundance: NA
j_gene: TRBJ2-7
CDR3aa: CASSEADRAHYEQYF
CDR3nt: TGTGCCAGCAGTGAGGCGGACAGGGCACACTACGAGCAGTACTTC

v_gene: TRBV28
d_gene: NA
abundance: NA
j_gene: TRBJ2-4
CDR3aa: CASRDSIAKNIQYF
CDR3nt: TGTGCCAGCAGGGACAGTATAGCCAAAAACATTCAGTACTTC

v_gene: TRBV12-3/TRBV12-4
d_gene: NA
abundance: many
j_gene: TRBJ2-5
CDR3aa: CASSALQGGQETQYF
CDR3nt: TGTGCCAGCAGTGCCCTTCAGGGTGGGCAAGAGACCCAGTACTTC

v_gene: TRBV29-1
d_gene: TRBD1
abundance: NA
j_gene: TRBJ2-2
CDR3aa: CSVDQGATGELFF
CDR3nt: TGCAGCGTTGACCAGGGGGCCACCGGGGAGCTGTTTTTT

v_gene: TRBV30
d_gene: TRBD1
abundance: NA
j_gene: TRBJ1-1
CDR3aa: CAWSVRSGGNTEAFF
CDR3nt: TGTGCCTGGAGTGTACGGTCAGGGGGGAACACTGAAGCTTTCTTT

v_gene: TRBV20-1
d_gene: NA
abundance: NA
j_gene: TRBJ2-7
CDR3aa: CSARGFDSSYEQYF
CDR3nt: TGCAGTGCTAGGGGATTTGACAGCTCCTACGAGCAGTACTTC

v_gene: TRBV27
d_gene: TRBD1
abundance: many
j_gene: TRBJ2-3
CDR3aa: CASRPGQGATDTQYF
CDR3nt: TGTGCCAGCAGGCCGGGACAGGGAGCGACAGATACGCAGTATTTT

v_gene: TRBV27
d_gene: TRBD1
abundance: NA
j_gene: TRBJ1-6
CDR3aa: CASSFSAGGIGSPLHF
CDR3nt: TGTGCCAGCAGTTTCTCCGCAGGGGGCATCGGTTCACCCCTCCACTTT

v_gene: TRBV7-2
d_gene: TRBD2
abundance: NA
j_gene: TRBJ2-3
CDR3aa: CASSLSWPSGSLTDTQYF
CDR3nt: TGTGCCAGCAGCTTAAGCTGGCCTAGCGGCAGCCTCACAGATACGCAGTATTTT

v_gene: TRBV29-1
d_gene: NA
abundance: many
j_gene: TRBJ2-5
CDR3aa: CSVEGGLRETQYF
CDR3nt: TGCAGCGTTGAGGGGGGGCTACGAGAGACCCAGTACTTC

v_gene: TRBV30
d_gene: NA
abundance: NA
j_gene: TRBJ1-2
CDR3aa: CAWKYGLYGYTF
CDR3nt: TGTGCCTGGAAATACGGACTCTATGGCTACACCTTC

v_gene: TRBV20-1
d_gene: NA
abundance: NA
j_gene: TRBJ1-1
CDR3aa: CSATKDGNTEAFF
CDR3nt: TGCAGTGCCACCAAAGACGGGAACACTGAAGCTTTCTTT

v_gene: TRBV15
d_gene: NA
abundance: many
j_gene: TRBJ2-1
CDR3aa: CATLPRDGRSYNEQFF
CDR3nt: TGTGCCACCCTGCCACGGGACGGAAGGTCCTACAATGAGCAGTTCTTC

v_gene: TRBV3-1
d_gene: TRBD2
abundance: NA
j_gene: TRBJ2-7
CDR3aa: CASSQEVAGRSEQYF
CDR3nt: TGTGCCAGCAGCCAAGAGGTAGCGGGGAGAAGCGAGCAGTACTTC

v_gene: TRBV9
d_gene: NA
abundance: many
j_gene: TRBJ2-3
CDR3aa: CASSDDWLGTDTQYF
CDR3nt: TGTGCCAGCAGCGACGACTGGCTGGGCACAGATACGCAGTATTTT

v_gene: TRBV6-2/TRBV6-3
d_gene: NA
abundance: NA
j_gene: TRBJ2-4
CDR3aa: CASSLEGLTKNIQYF
CDR3nt: TGTGCCAGCAGTTTAGAGGGTTTAACCAAAAACATTCAGTACTTC

v_gene: TRBV7-9
d_gene: TRBD1
abundance: many
j_gene: TRBJ1-6
CDR3aa: CASSLFGTGDNSPLHF
CDR3nt: TGTGCCAGCAGCTTATTTGGGACAGGGGATAATTCACCCCTCCACTTT

v_gene: TRBV2
d_gene: NA
abundance: NA
j_gene: TRBJ2-1
CDR3aa: CTSSPPPVAYNEQFF
CDR3nt: TGTACCAGCAGCCCTCCCCCAGTGGCCTACAATGAGCAGTTCTTC

v_gene: TRBV6-5
d_gene: NA
abundance: NA
j_gene: TRBJ2-6
CDR3aa: CASSYRDPSGANVLTF
CDR3nt: TGTGCCAGCAGTTACCGGGACCCGTCTGGGGCCAACGTCCTGACTTTC

v_gene: TRBV18
d_gene: NA
abundance: few
j_gene: TRBJ2-2
CDR3aa: CASSPVGRITGELFF
CDR3nt: TGTGCCAGCTCACCAGTAGGACGAATCACCGGGGAGCTGTTTTTT

v_gene: TRBV28
d_gene: TRBD1
abundance: once
j_gene: TRBJ1-5
CDR3aa: CASIKRQGWNQPQHF
CDR3nt: TGTGCCAGCATCAAGAGACAGGGGTGGAATCAGCCCCAGCATTTT

v_gene: TRBV29-1
d_gene: TRBD1
abundance: once
j_gene: TRBJ2-7
CDR3aa: CSVGTGRSYEQYF
CDR3nt: TGCAGCGTTGGGACAGGGAGGTCCTACGAGCAGTACTTC

v_gene: TRBV5-1
d_gene: TRBD2
abundance: NA
j_gene: TRBJ2-1
CDR3aa: CASSYSGGASYNEQFF
CDR3nt: TGCGCCAGCAGCTATAGCGGGGGGGCTTCCTACAATGAGCAGTTCTTC